This T cell receptor beta chain was profiled in a study of blood T cell repertoires in COVID-19. Across the study: The United States, Italy and Spain were the sources of the acute and convalescent COVID-19 samples. From T cells, B-cell-depleted T cells, or PBMCs came the material, which was cDNA or gDNA.

In the original analysis: Amplified reference gene primers provided the basis for estimating nucleated cell counts. The method was immunoSEQ multiplex PCR; TCRdb's version includes in-frame clones alone and lacks a portion of them. Clonal size and the V and J genes are those of that table, whereas D and trimming came from the DNA. The table has some 400,000 clones, almost 90% seen once. V was clipped by 1 base and J by 4 bases, with 11 bases between them. The CDR3 totals 14 residues. CDR1 is SGHTA and CDR2 is FQGTGA in the germline V gene. The clonotype was recovered from a man in his late teens or twenties with active or convalescent COVID-19. This sequence joins TRBV7-3 and TRBJ2-7; maybe TRBD1 (5 bases). Sequenced input: peripheral blood. The CDR3 spells CASSLNGATYEQYF. The CDR3 DNA reads as TGTGCCAGCAGCTTAAATGGGGCTACATACGAGCAGTACTTC.